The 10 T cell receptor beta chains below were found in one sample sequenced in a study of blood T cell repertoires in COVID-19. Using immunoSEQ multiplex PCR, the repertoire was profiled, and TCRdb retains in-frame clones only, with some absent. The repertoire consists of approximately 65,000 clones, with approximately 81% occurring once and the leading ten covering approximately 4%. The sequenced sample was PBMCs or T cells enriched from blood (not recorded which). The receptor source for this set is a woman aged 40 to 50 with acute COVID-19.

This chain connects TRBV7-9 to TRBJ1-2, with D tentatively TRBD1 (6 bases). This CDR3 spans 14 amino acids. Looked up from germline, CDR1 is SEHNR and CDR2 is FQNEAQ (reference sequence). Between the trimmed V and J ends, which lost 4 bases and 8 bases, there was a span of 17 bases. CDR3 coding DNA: TGTGCCAGCAGCTGGAATCAGGGGCGAAAAGGCTACACCTTC. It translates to CASSWNQGRKGYTF.

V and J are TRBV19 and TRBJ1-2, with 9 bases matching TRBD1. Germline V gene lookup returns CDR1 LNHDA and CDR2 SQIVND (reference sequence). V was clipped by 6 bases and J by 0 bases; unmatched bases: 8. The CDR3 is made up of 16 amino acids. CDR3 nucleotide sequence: TGTGCCAGTAGCGCCGGGACAGGGTTACCTAACTATGGCTACACCTTC. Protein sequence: CASSAGTGLPNYGYTF.

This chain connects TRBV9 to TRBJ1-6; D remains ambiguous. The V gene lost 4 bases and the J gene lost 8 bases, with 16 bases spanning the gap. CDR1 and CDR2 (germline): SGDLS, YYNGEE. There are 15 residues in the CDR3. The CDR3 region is CASSPREREDSPLHF. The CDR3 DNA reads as TGTGCCAGCAGCCCCCGGGAGAGGGAAGATTCACCCCTCCACTTT.

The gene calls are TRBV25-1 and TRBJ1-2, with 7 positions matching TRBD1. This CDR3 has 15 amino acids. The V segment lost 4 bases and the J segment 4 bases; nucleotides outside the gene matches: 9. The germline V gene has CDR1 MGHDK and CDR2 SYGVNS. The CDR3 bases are TGTGCCAGCAGTGCCGCCATGACAGGGATCTATGGCTACACCTTC. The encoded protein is CASSAAMTGIYGYTF.

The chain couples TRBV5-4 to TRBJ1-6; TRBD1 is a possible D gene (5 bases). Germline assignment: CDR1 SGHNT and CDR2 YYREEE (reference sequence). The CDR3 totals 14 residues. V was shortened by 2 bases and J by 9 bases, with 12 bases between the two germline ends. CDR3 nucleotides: TGTGCCAGCAGCTTTTCGGCAGGGTCTTCACCCCTCCACTTT. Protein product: CASSFSAGSSPLHF.

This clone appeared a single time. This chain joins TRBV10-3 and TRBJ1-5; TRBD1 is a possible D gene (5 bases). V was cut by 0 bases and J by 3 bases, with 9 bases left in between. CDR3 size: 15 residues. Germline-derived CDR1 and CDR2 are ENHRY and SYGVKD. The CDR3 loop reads CAISESRQPNQPQHF. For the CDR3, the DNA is TGTGCCATCAGTGAGTCTAGACAGCCCAATCAGCCCCAGCATTTT.

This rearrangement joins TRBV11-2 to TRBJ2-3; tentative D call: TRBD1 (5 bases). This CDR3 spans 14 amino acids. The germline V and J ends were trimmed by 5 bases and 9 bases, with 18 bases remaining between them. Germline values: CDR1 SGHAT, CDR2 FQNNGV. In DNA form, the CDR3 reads TGTGCCAGCAGCGAAACAGAAAGGGGAACGACGCAGTATTTT. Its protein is CASSETERGTTQYF.

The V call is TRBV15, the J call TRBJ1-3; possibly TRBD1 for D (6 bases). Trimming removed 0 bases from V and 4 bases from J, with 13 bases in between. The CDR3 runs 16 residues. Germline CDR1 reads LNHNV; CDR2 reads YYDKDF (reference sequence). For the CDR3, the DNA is TGTGCCACCAGCAGAGATACAGGGAAGATCGGAAACACCATATATTTT. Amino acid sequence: CATSRDTGKIGNTIYF.

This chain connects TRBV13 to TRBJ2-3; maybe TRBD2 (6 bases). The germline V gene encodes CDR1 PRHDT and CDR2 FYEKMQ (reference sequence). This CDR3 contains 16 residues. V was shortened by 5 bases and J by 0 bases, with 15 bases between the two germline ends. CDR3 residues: CASSQGWGRSTDTQYF. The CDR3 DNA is TGTGCCAGCAGCCAGGGCTGGGGGAGGAGCACAGATACGCAGTATTTT. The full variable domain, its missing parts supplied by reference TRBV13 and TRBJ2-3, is AAGVIQSPRHLIKEKRETATLKCYPIPRHDTVYWYQQGPGQDPQFLISFYEKMQSDKGSIPDRFSAQQFSDYHSELNMSSLELGDSALYFCASSQGWGRSTDTQYFGPGTRLTVL.

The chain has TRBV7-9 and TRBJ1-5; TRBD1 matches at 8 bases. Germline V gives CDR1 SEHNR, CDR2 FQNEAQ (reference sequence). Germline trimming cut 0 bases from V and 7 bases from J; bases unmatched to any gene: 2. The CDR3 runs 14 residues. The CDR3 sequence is CASSLADRGQPQHF. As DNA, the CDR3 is TGTGCCAGCAGCTTAGCCGACAGGGGCCAGCCCCAGCATTTT. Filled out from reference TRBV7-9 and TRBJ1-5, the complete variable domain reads DTGVSQNPRHKITKRGQNVTFRCDPISEHNRLYWYRQTLGQGPEFLTYFQNEAQLEKSRLLSDRFSAERPKGSFSTLEIQRTEQGDSAMYLCASSLADRGQPQHFGDGTRLSIL.